Described below is a single TCR beta chain sequence and its context. The V gene end was trimmed by 0 bases and the J gene end by 0 bases; junction bases not matched to a gene: 0. The CDR3 covers 15 residues. Germline V gene data show CDR1 as MDHEN and CDR2 as SYDVKM. The sample is drawn from a study of shared clonotypes between healthy human individuals. Data came from immunoSEQ multiplex PCR; TCRdb stores just in-frame clones and leaves some out. The profile shows approximately 2,200,000 clones, about 92% of them singletons. The naive CD8 subset, CD45RO-negative cells positively selected for CCR7, excluded terminally differentiated effector memory CD45RA+ cells.

This sequence was found in a man between 18 and 29 years old in good health. Some clones in this sample may be carry-over from other donors' samples. The specimen sequenced was naive CD8+ T cells from PBMCs. The chain couples TRBV28 to TRBJ2-7; 9 nucleotides line up with TRBD2. The CDR3 here is CASSLWTSGSYEQYF. CDR3 DNA: TGTGCCAGCAGTTTATGGACTAGCGGCTCCTACGAGCAGTACTTC.